The 8 T cell receptor beta chains below all came from one sample that was sequenced in a study of blood T cell repertoires in COVID-19. Generated by immunoSEQ multiplex PCR, the TCRdb table keeps only in-frame clones and is missing some. The sample yields 70,000 to 100,000 clones, approximately 86% seen once. Sample: peripheral blood. The source is a woman aged 70-85 years with acute or convalescent COVID-19.

The chain couples TRBV15 to TRBJ2-5; TRBD2 agrees at 15 bases. Unmatched junction bases numbered 3, after V lost 2 bases and J lost 5 bases. The germline V gene encodes CDR1 LNHNV and CDR2 YYDKDF (reference sequence). The CDR3 is 16 residues long. The CDR3 here is CATSRSGTSGGETQYF. The CDR3 bases are TGTGCCACCAGCAGATCAGGGACTAGCGGGGGGGAGACCCAGTACTTC.

Written as DNA, the CDR3 is TGTGCCAGCAGTGATATGGGGTTCCAGGGGGCGGTAAGCGAAAAACTGTTTTTT. It specifies CASSDMGFQGAVSEKLFF. V gene TRBV2 combines with J gene TRBJ1-4, with 8 bases identical to TRBD1. Germline V gene lookup returns CDR1 SNHLY and CDR2 FYNNEI. The CDR3 is 18 residues long. J gave up 8 bases and V 3 bases, and 17 bases lay outside the gene matches.

The chain employs TRBV7-9 and TRBJ1-2, with D maybe TRBD1 (5 bases). Trimming removed 1 base from V and 5 bases from J, with 8 bases in between. The CDR3 sequence is 13 residues long. CDR1 and CDR2 from the germline V gene are SEHNR and FQNEAQ (reference sequence). CDR3 amino acids: CASSLDGTYGYTF. In nucleotides, the CDR3 is TGTGCCAGCAGCTTAGATGGGACTTATGGCTACACCTTC.

V gene TRBV7-2 combines with J gene TRBJ2-5, with TRBD2 as a possible D gene (5 bases). The CDR3 runs 14 residues. Germline V gives CDR1 SGHTA, CDR2 FQGNSA. Between the trimmed V and J ends, which lost 1 base and 5 bases, there was a span of 11 bases. The CDR3 sequence is CASSLGGSAETQYF. The CDR3 nucleotides are TGTGCCAGCAGCTTAGGTGGTAGCGCGGAGACCCAGTACTTC.

This clone was observed a handful of times. The chain has TRBV6-5 and TRBJ1-5; D unresolved. Germline V gene data show CDR1 as MNHEY and CDR2 as SVGAGI. The CDR3 is made up of 13 amino acids. V shed 8 bases and J shed 3 bases, with 11 bases lying between them. CDR3 amino acids: CASGRGDNQPQHF. In DNA, the CDR3 is TGTGCCAGCGGACGGGGTGACAATCAGCCCCAGCATTTT.

The chain employs TRBV29-1 and TRBJ1-2; D uncertain. This CDR3 region has 15 residues. The V end was cut by 2 bases, the J end by 4 bases, with 17 bases between. The germline V gene has CDR1 SQVTM and CDR2 ANQGSEA. The CDR3 is CSVETKSTRSYGYTF. The CDR3 DNA sequence: TGCAGCGTTGAAACCAAATCTACGCGAAGCTATGGCTACACCTTC.

The table lists this clone with a count of one. This chain joins TRBV27 and TRBJ2-7, with D maybe TRBD1 (6 bases). Per germline, CDR1 MNHEY and CDR2 SMNVEV (reference sequence). V shed 5 bases and J shed 3 bases, with 11 bases lying between them. The CDR3 covers 13 residues. The CDR3 DNA reads as TGTGCCAGCAGTCCGGACAGCAGCTACGAGCAGTACTTC. As protein: CASSPDSSYEQYF.

The chain carries TRBV19 and TRBJ1-1, with a possible D match to TRBD1 (5 bases). Between the trimmed V and J ends, which lost 11 bases and 0 bases, there was a span of 13 bases. Germline CDR1 and CDR2: LNHDA and SQIVND (reference sequence). There are 13 residues in the CDR3. The CDR3 is CASSGTLNTEAFF. The CDR3 nucleotides read TGTGCCTCTAGCGGGACGCTGAACACTGAAGCTTTCTTT.